These 22 T cell receptor beta chains were sequenced from one sample in a study of T cell responses to AZD1222 COVID-19 vaccine. The table came from immunoSEQ multiplex PCR; TCRdb's copy has only in-frame clones and leaves some out. The data show about 94,000 clones, around nine tenths seen once. This sample comprised peripheral blood, obtained 28 days after the second AZD1222 dose. Receptors were obtained from an adult who received the AZD1222 COVID-19 vaccine.

The CDR3 loop is CASSRTGGYEAFF. CDR3 bases: TGTGCCAGCAGTCGGACAGGGGGCTATGAAGCTTTCTTT. J is TRBJ1-1 and V is TRBV28, with TRBD1 matching 11 bases. The CDR3 spans 13 residues. Germline V gene lookup returns CDR1 MDHEN and CDR2 SYDVKM. V gave up 5 bases and J gave up 7 bases; unmatched junction bases: 3.

The chain employs TRBV7-9 and TRBJ2-1; D possibly corresponds to TRBD1 (6 bases). V lost 2 bases to trimming and J lost 2 bases, with 10 bases between them. CDR1 is SEHNR, CDR2 FQNEAQ, per germline (reference sequence). This CDR3 is built from 15 residues. The CDR3 loop reads CASSLTQGAYNEQFF. The DNA of the CDR3 is TGTGCCAGCAGCTTAACACAGGGAGCCTACAATGAGCAGTTCTTC.

V usage is TRBV7-3 and J usage is TRBJ2-7, with D perhaps matching TRBD2 (6 bases). The CDR3 runs 15 residues. Germline CDR1 SGHTA, CDR2 FQGTGA. Trimming stripped 3 bases from V and 1 base from J, with 13 bases between. The chain's CDR3 is CASSLWDSYSYEQYF. The CDR3 region has the DNA TGTGCCAGCAGCTTGTGGGACTCCTATTCCTACGAGCAGTACTTC.

The chain couples TRBV7-6 to TRBJ2-3; 9 bases fit TRBD1. J was trimmed by 2 bases and V by 4 bases; bases with no gene match: 4. Per germline, CDR1 SGHVS and CDR2 FNYEAQ. CDR3 length: 15 residues. In nucleotides, the CDR3 is TGTGCCAGCAGCTACCGGGACAGGGTCACAGATACGCAGTATTTT. Its translation is CASSYRDRVTDTQYF.

This clone was seen a handful of times. The rearrangement joins TRBV29-1 to TRBJ2-7, with 11 bases aligning to TRBD2. V shed 5 bases, J shed 0 bases, and the junction held 6 bases outside the gene matches. Germline values: CDR1 SQVTM, CDR2 ANQGSEA. The CDR3 covers 15 residues. The CDR3 DNA is TGCAGCGTTCAAGGGACTAGCGGAGACTCCTACGAGCAGTACTTC. Translating gives CSVQGTSGDSYEQYF.

The rearrangement uses TRBV15 and TRBJ1-2; 8 bases match TRBD1. The V and J ends lost 3 bases and 7 bases, in that order; junction bases with no gene match: 13. The CDR3 contains 16 residues. Per the germline V gene, CDR1 is LNHNV and CDR2 is YYDKDF (reference sequence). The CDR3 DNA sequence: TGTGCCACCAGCAGTGGGCGGACAGGGCTCCTCGGTGGCTACACCTTC. This gives the protein CATSSGRTGLLGGYTF.

The chain links TRBV5-1 to TRBJ1-2; TRBD1 matches 7 bases. CDR1 and CDR2 from the germline V gene are SGHRS and YFSETQ. The V segment lost 4 bases and the J segment 5 bases; nucleotides outside the gene matches: 5. The CDR3 covers 13 residues. The CDR3 is CASSGGQSYGYTF. The CDR3 DNA follows: TGCGCCAGCAGCGGGGGACAGTCGTATGGCTACACCTTC. Full variable domain (remainder filled in from reference TRBV5-1 and TRBJ1-2): KAGVTQTPRYLIKTRGQQVTLSCSPISGHRSVSWYQQTPGQGLQFLFEYFSETQRNKGNFPGRFSGRQFSNSRSEMNVSTLELGDSALYLCASSGGQSYGYTFGSGTRLTVV.

This clone was seen once. CDR3 loop: CASSQGRDGLSTQYF. CDR3 DNA: TGCGCCAGCAGCCAAGGACGCGACGGTCTATCGACCCAGTACTTC. The chain joins TRBV4-1 to TRBJ2-5; no definite D call. Trimming shortened V by 1 base and J by 7 bases, and 16 bases separated the two germline ends. This CDR3 spans 15 amino acids. CDR1 is MGHRA and CDR2 is YSYEKL in the germline V gene.

V gene TRBV7-9 combines with J gene TRBJ1-6; 9 nucleotides line up with TRBD1. CDR1 is SEHNR and CDR2 is FQNEAQ in the germline V gene (reference sequence). This CDR3 spans 15 amino acids. Trimming cost V 5 bases and J 10 bases; bases outside gene matches: 9. The CDR3 DNA reads as TGTGCCAGCAGCCAAGTCACAGGGGGCGCATCACCCCTCCACTTT. Translation gives CASSQVTGGASPLHF.

The rearrangement joins TRBV6-5 to TRBJ1-1, with D perhaps matching TRBD1 (6 bases). Germline lookup yields CDR1 MNHEY and CDR2 SVGAGI. V gave up 6 bases and J gave up 3 bases, with 11 bases separating them. The CDR3 sequence is 13 residues long. CDR3 sequence reads: CASRGQIYTEAFF. The CDR3 region has the DNA TGTGCCAGCAGAGGACAGATTTACACTGAAGCTTTCTTT.

V and J are TRBV12-2 and TRBJ2-1; the table's D call of TRBD1 was not tested on the DNA. TRBV12-2 is annotated as a pseudogene. This CDR3 is 16 amino acids long. CDR3 sequence (DNA): TGTGCAAGTCGCTTAGCCTGGACAGCCCACTACAATGAGCAGTTCTTC. Protein: CASRLAWTAHYNEQFF.

The chain employs TRBV9 and TRBJ2-3; D call uncertain. V was trimmed by 0 bases and J by 5 bases, leaving 13 bases between them. The CDR3 has 15 residues. CDR1 is SGDLS, CDR2 YYNGEE, per germline. The CDR3 DNA sequence: TGTGCCAGCAGCGTAGATGGGCTAGTTGGAGATACGCAGTATTTT. Protein sequence: CASSVDGLVGDTQYF. Combining the CDR3 with reference TRBV9 and TRBJ2-3 gives the whole variable domain DSGVTQTPKHLITATGQRVTLRCSPRSGDLSVYWYQQSLDQGLQFLIQYYNGEERAKGNILERFSAQQFPDLHSELNLSSLELGDSALYFCASSVDGLVGDTQYFGPGTRLTVL.

The chain carries TRBV6-1 and TRBJ1-6; a weak D match, TRBD1 (5 bases). CDR3 length equals 15 residues. The V end lost 2 bases, the J end lost 7 bases, and 12 bases lay between the germline ends. Germline V lookup: CDR1 MNHNS, CDR2 SASEGT. The CDR3 region has the DNA TGTGCCAGCAGTGAAACGCCAGGGCAGAATTCACCCCTCCACTTT. Its translation is CASSETPGQNSPLHF.

The chain has TRBV7-9 and TRBJ2-7, with 9 bases matching TRBD1. In germline, CDR1 is SEHNR, CDR2 FQNEAQ (reference sequence). CDR3 length: 14 residues. J was trimmed by 5 bases and V by 4 bases; bases with no gene match: 6. The CDR3 sequence: CASSSWTGDNEQYF. The CDR3 bases are TGTGCCAGCAGCTCGTGGACAGGGGACAACGAGCAGTACTTC.

The chain is built from TRBV6-9 and TRBJ2-7, with 8 bases matching TRBD1. The trim removed 2 bases at V and 1 base at J, leaving 10 bases unmatched. Germline V lookup: CDR1 MNHGY, CDR2 SVAAGI. The CDR3 loop spans 17 amino acids. In DNA form, the CDR3 reads TGTGCCAGCAGTTATCCGCCGGACAGGGCTTTTTCCTACGAGCAGTACTTC. Protein sequence: CASSYPPDRAFSYEQYF.

This chain joins TRBV7-9 and TRBJ1-1; the D is unclear. The CDR3 runs to 15 residues. V was trimmed by 2 bases and J by 1 base, leaving 11 bases between them. Germline loops: CDR1 SEHNR, CDR2 FQNEAQ (reference sequence). In DNA form, the CDR3 reads TGTGCCAGCAGCTTAAGGGCCGATAGGAACACTGAAGCTTTCTTT. Translated, it gives CASSLRADRNTEAFF.

The V gene is TRBV7-3, the J gene TRBJ2-2; D is unclear. The V end was cut by 5 bases, the J end by 4 bases, with 14 bases between. The CDR3 sequence is 15 residues long. Germline loops: CDR1 SGHTA, CDR2 FQGTGA. The CDR3 protein is CASSPDRAPTGELFF. The DNA for the CDR3 is TGTGCCAGCAGCCCGGACCGGGCCCCCACCGGGGAGCTGTTTTTT.

The chain joins TRBV18 to TRBJ2-3; 11 bases line up with TRBD2. Losses at the gene ends were 2 bases for V and 4 bases for J; bases not matched to a gene: 17. Germline V gene data show CDR1 as KGHSH and CDR2 as LQKENI. The CDR3 has 20 residues. CDR3 residues: CASSPALIPTSGGLADTQYF. The CDR3 DNA reads TGTGCCAGCTCACCAGCACTTATACCTACTAGCGGGGGTTTGGCAGATACGCAGTATTTT.

The chain employs TRBV9 and TRBJ2-1, with 10 nucleotides matching TRBD2. Germline values: CDR1 SGDLS, CDR2 YYNGEE. The V and J ends lost 3 bases and 9 bases, in that order; junction bases with no gene match: 12. This CDR3 is built from 16 residues. The CDR3 loop is CASSGSSGRAGLEQFF. The CDR3, as DNA: TGTGCCAGCAGCGGATCCAGCGGGAGGGCCGGTCTTGAGCAGTTCTTC.

This sequence joins TRBV30 and TRBJ1-2; D uncertain. The germline V gene encodes CDR1 GTSNPN and CDR2 SVGIG (reference sequence). With 0 bases removed from V and 4 bases from J, the gap between germline ends came to 9 bases. The CDR3 has 13 residues. CDR3 sequence reads: CAWSVDPIYGYTF. For the CDR3, the DNA is TGTGCCTGGAGTGTAGACCCGATCTATGGCTACACCTTC.

Turning to this clone: An end of the junction differs from the germline gene, which may be a read error. The chain joins TRBV6-5 to TRBJ2-4; D tentatively reads TRBD1 or TRBD2 (6 bases each). The CDR3 sequence is 14 residues long. The germline CDR1 and CDR2 sequences are MNHEY and SVGAGI. DNA of the CDR3: TGTGCCAGCAGTTACCGGGAGACCAGGGGCCTAGGGGACTTC. Residues: CASSYRETRGLGDF.

The chain uses TRBV19 and TRBJ1-4; D may be TRBD1 (6 bases). V lost 6 bases to trimming and J lost 8 bases, with 16 bases between them. The germline CDR1 and CDR2 sequences are LNHDA and SQIVND (reference sequence). This CDR3 comprises 14 residues. CDR3 sequence: CASRPGHRTEKLFF. DNA of the CDR3: TGTGCCAGTAGGCCGGGACACCGGACAGAAAAACTGTTTTTT.